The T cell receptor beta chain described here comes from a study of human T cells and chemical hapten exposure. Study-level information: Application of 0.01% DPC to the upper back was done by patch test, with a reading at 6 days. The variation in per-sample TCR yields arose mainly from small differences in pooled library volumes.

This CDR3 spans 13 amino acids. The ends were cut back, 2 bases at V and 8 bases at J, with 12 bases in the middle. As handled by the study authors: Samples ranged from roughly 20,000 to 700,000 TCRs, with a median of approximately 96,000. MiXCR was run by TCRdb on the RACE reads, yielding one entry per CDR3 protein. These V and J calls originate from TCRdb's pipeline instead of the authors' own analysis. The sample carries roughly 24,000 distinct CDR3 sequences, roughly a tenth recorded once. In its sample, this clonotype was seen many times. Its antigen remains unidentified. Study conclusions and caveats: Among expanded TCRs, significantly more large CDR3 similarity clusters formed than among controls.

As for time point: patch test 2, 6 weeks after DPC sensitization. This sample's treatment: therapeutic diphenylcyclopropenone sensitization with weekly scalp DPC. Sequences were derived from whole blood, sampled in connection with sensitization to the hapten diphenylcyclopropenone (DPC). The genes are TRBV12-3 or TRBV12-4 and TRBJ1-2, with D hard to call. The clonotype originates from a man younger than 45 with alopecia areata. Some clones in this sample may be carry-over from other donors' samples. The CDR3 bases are TGTGCCAGCAGTTTATACAGCAATACCGGCTACACCTTC. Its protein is CASSLYSNTGYTF.